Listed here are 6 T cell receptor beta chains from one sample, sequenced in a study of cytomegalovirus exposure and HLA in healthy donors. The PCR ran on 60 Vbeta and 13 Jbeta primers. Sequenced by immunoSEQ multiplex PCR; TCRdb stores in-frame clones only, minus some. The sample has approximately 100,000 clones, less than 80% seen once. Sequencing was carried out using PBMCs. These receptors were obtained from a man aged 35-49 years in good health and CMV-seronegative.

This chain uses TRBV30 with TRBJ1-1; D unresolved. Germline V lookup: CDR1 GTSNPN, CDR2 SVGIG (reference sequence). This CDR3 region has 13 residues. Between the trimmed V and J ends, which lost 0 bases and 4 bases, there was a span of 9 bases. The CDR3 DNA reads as TGTGCCTGGAGTGTACCCAGGTCCACTGAAGCTTTCTTT. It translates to CAWSVPRSTEAFF.

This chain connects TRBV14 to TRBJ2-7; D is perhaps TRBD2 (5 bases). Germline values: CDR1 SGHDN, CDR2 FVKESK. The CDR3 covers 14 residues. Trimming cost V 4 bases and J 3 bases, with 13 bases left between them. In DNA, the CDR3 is TGTGCCAGCAGCCTCCACGGGGAGTACTACGAGCAGTACGTC. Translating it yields CASSLHGEYYEQYV.

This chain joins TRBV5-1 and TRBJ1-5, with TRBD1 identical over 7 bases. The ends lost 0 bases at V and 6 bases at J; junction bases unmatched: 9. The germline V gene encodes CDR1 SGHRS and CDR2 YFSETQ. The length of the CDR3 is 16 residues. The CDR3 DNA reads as TGCGCCAGCAGCTTGGGGGCAGGGGACAGTGGTCAGCCCCAGCATTTT. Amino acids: CASSLGAGDSGQPQHF.

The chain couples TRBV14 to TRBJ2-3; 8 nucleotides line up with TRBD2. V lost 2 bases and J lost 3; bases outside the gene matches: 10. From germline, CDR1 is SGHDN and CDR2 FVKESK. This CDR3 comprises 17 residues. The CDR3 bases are TGTGCCAGCAGCCAAATCGCCGCTGGCGGGAGGACAGATACGCAGTATTTT. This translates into CASSQIAAGGRTDTQYF. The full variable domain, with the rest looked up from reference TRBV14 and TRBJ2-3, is EAGVTQFPSHSVIEKGQTVTLRCDPISGHDNLYWYRRVMGKEIKFLLHFVKESKQDESGMPNNRFLAERTGGTYSTLKVQPAELEDSGVYFCASSQIAAGGRTDTQYFGPGTRLTVL.

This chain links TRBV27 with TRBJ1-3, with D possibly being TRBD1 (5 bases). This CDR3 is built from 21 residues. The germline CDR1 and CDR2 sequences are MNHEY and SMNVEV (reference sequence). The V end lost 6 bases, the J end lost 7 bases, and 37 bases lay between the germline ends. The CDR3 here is CASRKHQPGTRGGESSNTIYF. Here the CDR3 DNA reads TGTGCCAGCAGAAAGCATCAACCCGGGACCCGGGGAGGGGAATCGAGCAACACCATATATTTT.

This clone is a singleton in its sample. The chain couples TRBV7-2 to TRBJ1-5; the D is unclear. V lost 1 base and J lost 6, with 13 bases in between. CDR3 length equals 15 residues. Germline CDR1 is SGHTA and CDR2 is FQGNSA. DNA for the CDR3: TGTGCCAGCAGCTTAGGGGCCGGGATGGGTCAGCCCCAGCATTTT. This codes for CASSLGAGMGQPQHF.